Following are 29 T cell receptor beta chains from one sample sequenced in a study of blood T cells in healthy people across ages. A sample-barcoded 5' primer and a J-beta primer mix were used in a second PCR of about 7 to 12 cycles. MiXCR, run by TCRdb on the 5' RACE reads, gives a single entry per CDR3 protein. The sample yields more than 750,000 distinct CDR3 sequences, 25% to 35% seen once. These data were also filed under a second study, of T cells of mothers and their children.

The material sequenced was blood. The origin of the receptors is a woman between 35 and 50 years old in good health.

V and J are TRBV14 and TRBJ2-7, with D maybe TRBD1 (5 bases). Germline assignment: CDR1 SGHDN and CDR2 FVKESK. The V end lost 8 bases, the J end lost 3 bases, and 8 bases lay between the germline ends. The CDR3 covers 11 residues. CDR3 amino acids: CASGASYEQYF. CDR3 nucleotide sequence: TGTGCCAGCGGGGCAAGCTACGAGCAGTACTTC.

The chain is built from TRBV20-1 and TRBJ2-7, with a weak D call TRBD1 (5 bases). Germline loops: CDR1 DFQATT, CDR2 SNEGSKA (reference sequence). The CDR3 covers 14 residues. Trimming stripped 4 bases from V and 5 bases from J, with 18 bases between. The CDR3 bases are TGCAGTGCTACTGGACAAAAGTTTGGAGACGAGCAGTACTTC. Protein: CSATGQKFGDEQYF.

The chain joins TRBV28 to TRBJ1-2; D is unclear. V lost 1 base, J lost 4 bases, and 4 bases lay in between. The CDR3 is 12 residues long. Germline values: CDR1 MDHEN, CDR2 SYDVKM. The CDR3 DNA reads TGTGCCAGCAGTTTATTCGTCTATGGCTACACCTTC. Encoded protein: CASSLFVYGYTF.

Concerning this clonotype: The junction differs from germline at one of its ends, possibly a read error. The V and J genes are TRBV9 and TRBJ2-6; D gene ambiguous. The CDR3 has 16 residues. CDR1 and CDR2 (germline): SGDLS, YYNGEE. The chain's CDR3 is CASSQFLHSGVNVLTF. The CDR3 DNA is TGTGCCAGCAGCCAATTTCTGCACTCTGGGGTCAACGTCCTGACTTTC.

This clonotype was found a few times. The chain has TRBV20-1 and TRBJ1-1, with no clear D. The CDR3 extends over 12 amino acids. Per germline, CDR1 DFQATT and CDR2 SNEGSKA (reference sequence). V dropped 3 bases and J dropped 5 bases, with 10 bases sitting between them. CDR3 amino acids: CSAREPETEAFF. The DNA of the CDR3 is TGCAGTGCTAGGGAACCGGAGACTGAAGCTTTCTTT.

V usage is TRBV7-6 and J usage is TRBJ2-1; 8 bases align to TRBD2. The CDR3 contains 15 residues. V shed 6 bases and J 5 bases; nucleotides not matched to a gene: 9. CDR1 is SGHVS, CDR2 FNYEAQ, per germline. The CDR3: CASRRAGTRNNEQFF. The CDR3 DNA sequence: TGTGCCAGCAGGCGAGCCGGGACTAGGAACAATGAGCAGTTCTTC. Drawing the rest from reference TRBV7-6 and TRBJ2-1, the complete variable domain is GAGVSQSPRYKVTKRGQDVALRCDPISGHVSLYWYRQALGQGPEFLTYFNYEAQQDKSGLPNDRFSAERPEGSISTLTIQRTEQRDSAMYRCASRRAGTRNNEQFFGPGTRLTVL.

This clonotype was detected only a few times. The chain is built from TRBV7-2 and TRBJ2-3; 9 bases are a match to TRBD2. Germline CDR1 SGHTA, CDR2 FQGNSA. Losses at the gene ends were 3 bases for V and 4 bases for J; bases not matched to a gene: 8. This CDR3 is built from 16 residues. The CDR3 region is CASSLKLAGIADTQYF. DNA for the CDR3: TGTGCCAGCAGCTTGAAACTAGCGGGTATAGCAGATACGCAGTATTTT.

This clonotype was counted between two and nine times. V and J are TRBV4-1 and TRBJ1-4; D is uncertain. Germline lookup yields CDR1 MGHRA and CDR2 YSYEKL. Trimming left V 3 bases short and J 4 bases short, with 9 bases between. CDR3 length: 14 residues. CDR3 amino acids: CASSQSVVNEKLFF. The CDR3 DNA sequence: TGCGCCAGCAGCCAGAGCGTGGTTAATGAAAAACTGTTTTTT.

This clonotype was recorded at least ten times. The rearrangement joins TRBV20-1 to TRBJ2-5; 7 bases are a match to TRBD1. J was trimmed by 5 bases and V by 1 base; bases with no gene match: 1. The germline gives CDR1 DFQATT, CDR2 SNEGSKA (reference sequence). The CDR3 has 12 amino acids. The CDR3 nucleotides are TGCAGTGCTAGAGTACAGGGGGAGACCCAGTACTTC. This codes for CSARVQGETQYF.

Points on this clonotype: Possible read error: a much larger clone is one base away. The rearrangement joins TRBV5-5 to TRBJ2-7; 7 nucleotides align to TRBD1. The V and J ends lost 3 bases and 4 bases, in that order; junction bases with no gene match: 7. This CDR3 spans 14 amino acids. Germline-derived CDR1 and CDR2 are SGHKS and YYEKEE (reference sequence). Written as DNA, the CDR3 is TGTGCCAGCAGCTCCCAGACAGGGAATTACGAGCAGTACTTC. Protein product: CASSSQTGNYEQYF.

Of note for this clonotype: Germline is not matched at one junction end, which may reflect a read error. This chain links TRBV12-3 or TRBV12-4 with TRBJ2-3; 12 bases match TRBD1. The CDR3 spans 18 residues. The CDR3 coding sequence is TGTGCCAGCAGTTTAGGAGGATCGGGGACAGGGGGCGCAGATACGGAGTATTTT. Translation: CASSLGGSGTGGADTEYF.

This clonotype was seen many times. The chain uses TRBV9 and TRBJ1-2, with 10 positions matching TRBD1. The V gene end was trimmed by 4 bases and the J gene end by 8 bases; junction bases not matched to a gene: 11. Germline V gene lookup returns CDR1 SGDLS and CDR2 YYNGEE. The CDR3 is 15 amino acids. CDR3 region: CASSTTPGQGQGYTF. The CDR3 bases are TGTGCCAGCAGCACCACCCCGGGACAGGGGCAAGGCTACACCTTC. Filled out from reference TRBV9 and TRBJ1-2, the complete variable domain reads DSGVTQTPKHLITATGQRVTLRCSPRSGDLSVYWYQQSLDQGLQFLIQYYNGEERAKGNILERFSAQQFPDLHSELNLSSLELGDSALYFCASSTTPGQGQGYTFGSGTRLTVV.

This clonotype was detected only a few times. The J gene is TRBJ2-7, the V gene TRBV6-2 or TRBV6-3; 7 bases agree with TRBD2. The CDR3 is 14 amino acids. Per the germline V gene, CDR1 is MNHEY and CDR2 is SVGEGT. V was pared by 5 bases and J by 2 bases, with 6 bases of the junction left unmatched. The CDR3 spells CASSGLAVTYEQYF. The CDR3 coding sequence is TGTGCCAGCAGTGGTCTAGCGGTTACCTACGAGCAGTACTTC.

The chain employs TRBV7-9 and TRBJ2-7; weak D call: TRBD2 (6 bases). Germline values: CDR1 SEHNR, CDR2 FQNEAQ (reference sequence). There are 18 residues in the CDR3. V lost 5 bases and J 2 bases, leaving 25 bases between the germline ends. Here the CDR3 DNA reads TGTGCCAGCAGCCCAGTAGTGTTCGCCGGAGGGGAAACCTACGAGCAGTACTTC. It translates to CASSPVVFAGGETYEQYF.

A remark on this clonotype: Just one base apart from a much larger clone, this may be a read error. This chain uses TRBV7-3 with TRBJ2-1; D may be TRBD1 or TRBD2 (5 bases each). The assigned J gene may be wrong: the sequence end matches TRBJ2-7 better. Germline CDR1 reads SGHTA; CDR2 reads FQGTGA. The length of the CDR3 is 13 residues. The CDR3 reads CASRRAGSNEQYF. The CDR3 DNA is TGTGCCAGCAGGCGGGCAGGGAGTAATGAGCAGTACTTC.

The chain joins TRBV2 to TRBJ1-4; the D is unclear. CDR3 length: 14 residues. Trimming removed 6 bases from V and 4 bases from J, with 12 bases in between. Germline-derived CDR1 and CDR2 are SNHLY and FYNNEI. The CDR3 DNA reads TGTGCCAGCAGGGATCAACCGCGTAATGAAAAACTGTTTTTT. Residues: CASRDQPRNEKLFF.

This clonotype was seen at least ten times. The J gene is TRBJ2-7, the V gene TRBV29-1, with TRBD1 matching over 12 bases. The CDR3 length is 14 residues. Germline V gives CDR1 SQVTM, CDR2 ANQGSEA. V lost 4 bases, J lost 4 bases, and 5 bases stayed unmatched. CDR3 loop: CSVARDRGLYEQYF. The CDR3 coding sequence is TGCAGCGTTGCCCGGGACAGGGGGCTGTACGAGCAGTACTTC.

The CDR3 protein is CASSDPGQAYGYTF. CDR3 DNA: TGTGCCAGCAGTGACCCGGGACAGGCGTATGGCTACACCTTC. This chain links TRBV12-3 or TRBV12-4 with TRBJ1-2; 8 nucleotides match TRBD1. V lost 5 bases to trimming and J lost 5 bases; unmatched junction nucleotides: 7. The CDR3 has 14 amino acids.

This clonotype has a count of ten or more. This chain links TRBV4-2 with TRBJ2-7, with D unclear. Looked up from germline, CDR1 is LGHNA and CDR2 is YNFKEQ. Trimming took 1 base from V and 3 from J, leaving 13 bases between them. The CDR3 loop spans 15 amino acids. The CDR3 reads CASSQAMATYYEQYF. The CDR3 DNA follows: TGTGCCAGCAGCCAAGCAATGGCTACTTACTACGAGCAGTACTTC.

The rearrangement joins TRBV12-3 or TRBV12-4 to TRBJ2-3, with D uncertain. V lost 4 bases to trimming and J lost 6 bases, with 8 bases between them. The CDR3 covers 12 residues. In DNA form, the CDR3 reads TGTGCCAGCAGTTCTTTCGGGGATACGCAGTATTTT. Amino acids: CASSSFGDTQYF.

In its sample, this clonotype was seen a few times. The rearrangement joins TRBV29-1 to TRBJ2-3; D uncertain. The CDR3 is made up of 12 amino acids. Trimming took 0 bases from V and 7 from J, leaving 8 bases between them. Germline CDR1 and CDR2: SQVTM and ANQGSEA. CDR3 bases: TGCAGCGTTGAAGAGGAGTATTATACGCAGTATTTT. This encodes CSVEEEYYTQYF.

The chain carries TRBV15 and TRBJ2-4, with TRBD1 matching 7 bases. The germline gives CDR1 LNHNV, CDR2 YYDKDF (reference sequence). The junction had 11 bases not matched to a gene; V was cut back by 4 bases and J by 8 bases. The CDR3 is 15 amino acids. The CDR3 sequence: CATSTKVTGVDIQYF. CDR3 bases: TGTGCCACCAGCACTAAGGTAACAGGGGTTGACATTCAGTACTTC.

As regards this clonotype: A much more abundant neighbour one base away suggests this may be a read error. The chain combines TRBV6-5 with TRBJ2-3, with 10 bases identical to TRBD1. Losses at the gene ends were 6 bases for V and 1 base for J; bases not matched to a gene: 4. CDR3 length equals 15 residues. Germline V gene lookup returns CDR1 MNHEY and CDR2 SVGAGI. As DNA, the CDR3 is TGTGCCAGCAGCACCGGGACAGGGGGCACAGATACGCAGTATTTT. This encodes CASSTGTGGTDTQYF.

This clonotype was counted ten times or more. The genes are TRBV29-1 and TRBJ2-7; D perhaps matches TRBD1 (5 bases). Looked up from germline, CDR1 is SQVTM and CDR2 is ANQGSEA. Trimming took off 6 bases at V and 5 bases at J, with 14 bases between the two ends. This CDR3 comprises 12 residues. In nucleotides, the CDR3 is TGCAGCGTCCGATCCCAGGGCCACGAGCAGTACTTC. This encodes CSVRSQGHEQYF.

This clonotype occurred a few times. The chain combines TRBV15 with TRBJ2-5; D is uncertain. Germline V gives CDR1 LNHNV, CDR2 YYDKDF (reference sequence). V was clipped by 3 bases and J by 5 bases, with 7 bases between them. The CDR3 length is 12 residues. The CDR3 sequence is CATSSHGETQYF. In DNA form, the CDR3 reads TGTGCCACCAGCAGTCATGGGGAGACCCAGTACTTC.

There are a few counts of this clonotype. V and J are TRBV28 and TRBJ2-5; D unclear. V lost 2 bases, J lost 5 bases, and 15 bases lay in between. CDR3 size: 15 residues. Per germline, CDR1 MDHEN and CDR2 SYDVKM. CDR3 amino acids: CASSLEQHFRETQYF. In nucleotides, the CDR3 is TGTGCCAGCAGTTTAGAACAGCATTTTCGGGAGACCCAGTACTTC.

The chain combines TRBV7-2 with TRBJ2-7, with D possibly TRBD2 on 6 matching bases. V was clipped by 8 bases and J by 4 bases, with 24 bases between them. The CDR3 sequence is 16 residues long. Per the germline V gene, CDR1 is SGHTA and CDR2 is FQGNSA. CDR3 amino acids: CASSSRASRGGYEQYF. CDR3 coding DNA: TGTGCCAGCTCTTCTAGGGCGTCGCGGGGAGGATACGAGCAGTACTTC. Full variable domain (rest looked up from reference TRBV7-2 and TRBJ2-7): GAGVSQSPSNKVTEKGKDVELRCDPISGHTALYWYRQSLGQGLEFLIYFQGNSAPDKSGLPSDRFSAERTGGSVSTLTIQRTQQEDSAVYLCASSSRASRGGYEQYFGPGTRLTVT.

The chain uses TRBV7-6 and TRBJ2-1; the match to TRBD2 covers 13 bases. V was clipped by 5 bases and J by 6 bases; unmatched bases: 4. The CDR3 sequence is 15 residues long. Germline V CDR1 and CDR2: SGHVS, FNYEAQ. The CDR3 sequence: CASSELAGGLNEQFF. Here the CDR3 DNA reads TGTGCCAGCAGCGAACTAGCGGGGGGGCTCAATGAGCAGTTCTTC. Using reference TRBV7-6 and TRBJ2-1 for the parts outside the CDR3, the full variable domain is GAGVSQSPRYKVTKRGQDVALRCDPISGHVSLYWYRQALGQGPEFLTYFNYEAQQDKSGLPNDRFSAERPEGSISTLTIQRTEQRDSAMYRCASSELAGGLNEQFFGPGTRLTVL.

In the case of this clonotype: A much larger clonotype is one base distant, so this may be a read error. This chain joins TRBV7-2 and TRBJ2-1; TRBD1 aligns across 7 bases. Trimming cost V 5 bases and J 6 bases; bases outside gene matches: 10. The CDR3 runs 15 residues. Per the germline V gene, CDR1 is SGHTA and CDR2 is FQGNSA. The CDR3 protein is CASSLVVRTGNEQFF. CDR3 sequence (DNA): TGTGCCAGCAGCCTAGTAGTAAGGACAGGCAATGAGCAGTTCTTC.